The 4 T cell receptor beta chains reported below all come from one sample, sequenced in a study of blood T cells in healthy people across ages. Together with a sample-barcoded 5' primer, a J-beta primer mix was included in a second PCR lasting about 7 to 11 cycles. One entry per CDR3 protein, called by TCRdb with MiXCR from the 5' RACE reads. The repertoire holds over 600,000 distinct CDR3 sequences, with 56% as singletons. The sample comprised blood. The receptors shown here come from a man aged 35 to 55 in good health.

The table lists this clonotype with a few counts. The V gene is TRBV3-1, the J gene TRBJ2-7; D may be TRBD1 (6 bases). Germline loops: CDR1 LGHDT, CDR2 YNNKEL (reference sequence). The CDR3 consists of 12 residues. The V and J ends lost 10 bases and 1 base respectively, with 11 bases between them. The CDR3 nucleotides read TGTGCCACCGCGGACAGTTCCTACGAGCAGTACTTC. It is translated as CATADSSYEQYF.

This chain uses TRBV7-2 with TRBJ2-7, with a tentative D call TRBD1 (7 bases). Germline V lookup: CDR1 SGHTA, CDR2 FQGNSA. The V and J ends lost 5 bases and 5 bases respectively, with 16 bases between them. CDR3 length: 14 amino acids. The DNA of the CDR3 is TGTGCCAGCAGCGTAGATTCAGGGGGGAACGAGCAGTACTTC. Its translation: CASSVDSGGNEQYF. The full variable domain, its missing parts supplied by reference TRBV7-2 and TRBJ2-7, is GAGVSQSPSNKVTEKGKDVELRCDPISGHTALYWYRQSLGQGLEFLIYFQGNSAPDKSGLPSDRFSAERTGGSVSTLTIQRTQQEDSAVYLCASSVDSGGNEQYFGPGTRLTVT.

The chain has TRBV24-1 and TRBJ1-5, with 8 bases that match TRBD1. The CDR3 has 17 residues. Germline trimming cut 4 bases from V and 1 base from J; bases unmatched to any gene: 8. The V gene's germline CDR1 is KGHDR and CDR2 SFDVKD. The CDR3 reads CATSETSRGPSNQPQHF. The CDR3 DNA reads TGTGCCACCAGTGAAACTTCCAGGGGGCCCAGCAATCAGCCCCAGCATTTT.

The chain uses TRBV12-3 or TRBV12-4 and TRBJ1-5; 9 nucleotides line up with TRBD1. Trimming removed 1 base from V and 0 bases from J; junction bases left unmatched: 4. This CDR3 region has 17 residues. The CDR3 DNA follows: TGTGCCAGCAGTTTAGTTACAGGGGGCAATAGCAATCAGCCCCAGCATTTT. Protein: CASSLVTGGNSNQPQHF.